This T cell receptor (beta chain) was documented in a study of blood T cell repertoires in COVID-19. The protocol was immunoSEQ multiplex PCR, while the TCRdb copy is restricted to in-frame clones and leaves out a portion. Of hundreds of thousands of clones listed, just under 90% were seen once; the top ten hold 0.2% to 0.3%. V was pared by 0 bases and J by 0 bases, with 24 bases between. From germline, CDR1 is MNHNS and CDR2 SASEGT. This CDR3 comprises 21 residues. This chain uses TRBV6-1 with TRBJ2-1, with D tentatively TRBD2 (6 bases). Source material: peripheral blood. This receptor was taken from a young woman with acute or convalescent COVID-19. The CDR3 region is CASSEAPGLSVAPSSYNEQFF. DNA of the CDR3: TGTGCCAGCAGTGAAGCCCCGGGACTTTCCGTTGCGCCGAGCTCCTACAATGAGCAGTTCTTC.